Below, 9 T cell receptor beta chains from the same sample are listed, as sequenced in a study of PD-L1 blockade in urothelial cancer. The time point: peripheral blood 6 weeks after treatment start. Method: immunoSEQ multiplex PCR; TCRdb's copy keeps in-frame clones and lacks some. The data hold roughly 45,000 clones, with about four fifths observed a single time. The sequences come from PBMCs, collected around atezolizumab (anti-PD-L1) treatment. The origin of the receptors is a man in his 60s with urothelial cancer.

The J gene is TRBJ1-4, the V gene TRBV28, with TRBD1 matching over 7 bases. The germline gives CDR1 MDHEN, CDR2 SYDVKM. Unmatched junction bases numbered 18, after V lost 5 bases and J lost 0 bases. This CDR3 is built from 20 residues. As DNA, the CDR3 is TGTGCCAGCAGTGCCCCGTTGGGACAGTACACATTCCCAACTAATGAAAAACTGTTTTTT. Translation: CASSAPLGQYTFPTNEKLFF.

The CDR3 is CASSPGGADTQYF. Written as DNA, the CDR3 is TGTGCCAGCTCACCGGGGGGGGCAGATACGCAGTATTTT. The chain carries TRBV18 and TRBJ2-3; 7 bases map to TRBD2. The CDR3 length is 13 residues. J lost 4 bases, V lost 3 bases, and 1 base had no gene match. Germline assignment: CDR1 KGHSH and CDR2 LQKENI.

CDR3 in amino acids: CATAGGRGRTDTQYF. The DNA of the CDR3 is TGCGCCACCGCGGGAGGACGGGGTCGCACAGATACGCAGTATTTT. The chain recombines TRBV5-1 with TRBJ2-3; 8 nucleotides agree with TRBD2. The germline V gene has CDR1 SGHRS and CDR2 YFSETQ. J lost 1 base, V lost 9 bases, and 10 bases had no gene match. This CDR3 region has 15 residues.

CDR3 nucleotides: TGTGCCATCAGTGAGTCTGAGAGCGTGGTAGGGACACGTGGGTCCTACGAGCAGTACTTC. It yields the protein CAISESESVVGTRGSYEQYF. The chain joins TRBV10-3 to TRBJ2-7, with D perhaps matching TRBD1 (6 bases). This CDR3 contains 20 residues. Looked up from germline, CDR1 is ENHRY and CDR2 is SYGVKD. V was trimmed by 0 bases and J by 1 base, leaving 25 bases between them.

This clone was seen only a few times. The CDR3 nucleotides are TGTGCCAGTAGTATGAGACAGGGGGATCAGCCCCAGCATTTT. Its protein product is CASSMRQGDQPQHF. The genes are TRBV19 and TRBJ1-5; TRBD1 matches 9 bases. Per the germline V gene, CDR1 is LNHDA and CDR2 is SQIVND (reference sequence). The length of the CDR3 is 14 residues. The V gene end was trimmed by 3 bases and the J gene end by 5 bases; junction bases not matched to a gene: 2.

The gene calls are TRBV7-9 and TRBJ1-2; TRBD1 aligns across 7 bases. The CDR3 is 16 amino acids. CDR1 SEHNR and CDR2 FQNEAQ come from the germline V gene (reference sequence). V was pared by 0 bases and J by 6 bases, with 10 bases of the junction left unmatched. The CDR3 spells CASSLAYRGDRDGYTF. CDR3 sequence (DNA): TGTGCCAGCAGCTTAGCCTACAGGGGCGATCGGGATGGCTACACCTTC.

The chain links TRBV6-1 to TRBJ2-1; possibly TRBD1 for D (5 bases). Trimming removed 3 bases from V and 5 bases from J, with 11 bases in between. CDR3 length: 14 amino acids. From germline, CDR1 is MNHNS and CDR2 SASEGT. CDR3 amino acids: CASSEGPVNNEQFF. Here the CDR3 DNA reads TGTGCCAGCAGTGAGGGGCCGGTAAACAATGAGCAGTTCTTC.

V usage is TRBV30 and J usage is TRBJ2-7, with D uncertain. The CDR3 is 13 amino acids. V lost 4 bases to trimming and J lost 1 base, with 11 bases between them. CDR1 GTSNPN and CDR2 SVGIG come from the germline V gene (reference sequence). The CDR3 DNA reads as TGTGCCTGGATTTCGAGGAATTCCTACGAGCAGTACTTC. Its protein is CAWISRNSYEQYF.

The DNA of the CDR3 is TGTGCCTGGAGTGTACAGGGCCCCGAGCAGTACTTC. The encoded protein is CAWSVQGPEQYF. The chain couples TRBV30 to TRBJ2-7, with D possibly matching TRBD1 (6 bases). The CDR3 is 12 amino acids. With 0 bases removed from V and 6 bases from J, the gap between germline ends came to 9 bases. Germline CDR1 reads GTSNPN; CDR2 reads SVGIG (reference sequence).